The clone carrying this T cell receptor (beta chain) was recorded many times. Clinical symptoms, serum thyroxine and TRAb, thyroid ultrasound and orbital computed tomography were used for the diagnoses. This sample stems from a study of T cells in Graves' hyperthyroidism and ophthalmopathy. RNA transcripts served as the template for amplifying TCR beta CDR3 regions. An initial round of RT-PCR targeting the TCR CDR3 relied on the HTBI primer set. TCRdb reanalysed the multiplex PCR reads using MiXCR and keeps one entry per CDR3 protein. The sample lists approximately 400,000 distinct CDR3 sequences; 15% to 18% were seen once. The CDR3 totals 12 residues. V lost 6 bases and J 5 bases, leaving 14 bases between the germline ends. Germline values: CDR1 DFQATT, CDR2 SNEGSKA (reference sequence).

Material for sequencing was blood. The chain uses TRBV20-1 and TRBJ2-7, with TRBD1 as a possible D gene (6 bases). This receptor was identified in a woman in her late teens or twenties with Graves' hyperthyroidism. The CDR3 sequence: CSARTVGHEQYF. CDR3 sequence (DNA): TGCAGTGCCCGGACAGTAGGGCACGAGCAGTACTTC.